This T cell receptor (beta chain) was captured in a study of blood T cell repertoires in COVID-19. Study as a whole: Both acute and convalescent COVID-19 samples were obtained from the United States, Italy and Spain. T cells, B-cell-depleted T cells, or PBMCs supplied cDNA or gDNA.

The CDR3 is made up of 15 amino acids. Looked up from germline, CDR1 is PRHDT and CDR2 is FYEKMQ (reference sequence). Trimming removed 3 bases at V and 8 bases at J, with 19 bases between. Authors' methods: Cell counts per sample came from amplifying reference gene primers. Here immunoSEQ multiplex PCR was the method, and the copy in TCRdb shows in-frame clones only, minus some. The V and J calls and clone size were taken over from that table, and D and trimming were inferred from the DNA. The data hold 80,000 to 100,000 clones, with roughly nine tenths observed a single time. The source of this sequence is a human donor with active COVID-19. The donor label of this sample is uncertain. The specimen sequenced was peripheral blood. The chain uses TRBV13 and TRBJ1-1; D not certain. CDR3 region: CASSLSNPRTLEAFF. DNA of the CDR3: TGTGCCAGCAGCTTGAGCAACCCCCGAACCCTCGAAGCTTTCTTT.